The 17 T cell receptor beta chains given below trace back to one sample, sequenced in a study of T cell repertoires in cytomegalovirus infection (dated by TCRdb to the late 2010s). In light of the paper, this sample's treatment or condition label describes: in vitro stimulation with specific CMV peptide epitopes to enrich CMV-specific T cells. The sample was run on an Illumina HiSeq 1500. TCRdb trimmed public reads at Q25 via fastp, called clones via MiXCR and kept in-frame beta chains. Rows with one shared CDR3 protein collapse into an entry with the most common genes and DNA. Within this sample are about 900,000 distinct CDR3 sequences, with about 33% of them counted one time only. The top ten clones comprise 13% of the sample. Antigen specificity for these receptors is unknown. This specimen was cultured CD8+ T cells from PBMCs, taken from culture after CMV antigen stimulation. All receptors derive from a human donor in good health (CMV status not recorded). Some clones in this sample may be carry-over from other donors' samples.

The chain combines TRBV7-2 with TRBJ2-1; TRBD2 might be the D (7 bases). V lost 1 base, J lost 2 bases, and 15 bases lay in between. The CDR3 contains 17 residues. Germline loops: CDR1 SGHTA, CDR2 FQGNSA. Written as DNA, the CDR3 is TGTGCCAGCAGCTTAGTAGGGGGGGTAGCGACCTACAATGAGCAGTTCTTC. Protein product: CASSLVGGVATYNEQFF.

The table lists this clonotype with many counts. The rearrangement joins TRBV7-8 to TRBJ2-3; the D is unclear. The germline gives CDR1 SGHVS, CDR2 FQNEAQ. Trimming stripped 3 bases from V and 0 bases from J, with 7 bases between. The CDR3 is 14 amino acids. The CDR3, as DNA: TGTGCCAGCAGCTTCCTGTCTAGCACAGATACGCAGTATTTT. This encodes CASSFLSSTDTQYF.

The chain carries TRBV19 and TRBJ2-3, with D possibly TRBD1 on 5 matching bases. Per the germline V gene, CDR1 is LNHDA and CDR2 is SQIVND (reference sequence). V was pared by 10 bases and J by 0 bases, with 11 bases between. This CDR3 has 13 residues. The CDR3 spells CATRQPSTDTQYF. The DNA for the CDR3 is TGTGCCACGCGACAGCCTAGCACAGATACGCAGTATTTT.

V and J are TRBV28 and TRBJ2-3, with TRBD2 identical over 8 bases. Germline V gene lookup returns CDR1 MDHEN and CDR2 SYDVKM. This CDR3 spans 17 amino acids. V trimming: 5 bases; J trimming: 5 bases; junction bases outside the gene matches: 15. CDR3 coding DNA: TGTGCCAGCAGTCTCGTTGCCCCGGGGGGGCTTAGAGATACGCAGTATTTT. Amino acids: CASSLVAPGGLRDTQYF.

This clonotype turned up a few times. The chain joins TRBV6-6 to TRBJ1-2; D remains unclear. The CDR3 has 12 amino acids. Germline V gene data show CDR1 as MNHNY and CDR2 as SVGAGI (reference sequence). Trimming removed 7 bases at V and 6 bases at J, with 12 bases between. The CDR3 coding sequence is TGTGCCAGCAATTCCTCGCGGCATGGCTACACCTTC. It encodes CASNSSRHGYTF.

The V call is TRBV12-3 or TRBV12-4, the J call TRBJ1-3; D not resolved. The CDR3 length is 14 residues. Trimming took off 2 bases at V and 3 bases at J, with 8 bases between the two ends. CDR3 residues: CASSLSRRGNTIYF. In nucleotides, the CDR3 is TGTGCCAGCAGTTTAAGCCGCCGTGGAAACACCATATATTTT.

J is TRBJ2-7 and V is TRBV5-1; 11 positions agree with TRBD2. V shed 4 bases and J 6 bases; nucleotides not matched to a gene: 6. The CDR3 consists of 14 residues. Germline V gives CDR1 SGHRS, CDR2 YFSETQ. CDR3 sequence reads: CASSIGTSGREQYF. CDR3 coding DNA: TGCGCCAGCAGCATTGGGACTAGCGGCCGCGAGCAGTACTTC.

This clonotype has only a few counts. The chain is built from TRBV4-3 and TRBJ1-5, with unresolved D. This CDR3 spans 16 amino acids. Germline V gives CDR1 LGHNA, CDR2 YSLEER. Between the trimmed V and J ends, which lost 0 bases and 3 bases, there was a span of 12 bases. CDR3 in DNA: TGCGCCAGCAGCCAAGATTGGCCGGGGTTCAATCAGCCCCAGCATTTT. As protein: CASSQDWPGFNQPQHF.

This clonotype was detected many times. The CDR3 here is CASSPSVGAPTSYEQYV. The CDR3 DNA reads as TGTGCCAGCAGCCCCTCCGTCGGGGCCCCAACCTCCTACGAGCAGTACGTC. The chain employs TRBV7-9 and TRBJ2-7; TRBD1 or TRBD2 may be the D gene (5 bases each). This CDR3 comprises 17 residues. V was clipped by 5 bases and J by 0 bases, with 20 bases between them. Germline CDR1 is SEHNR and CDR2 is FQNEAQ (reference sequence).

This chain connects TRBV12-3 or TRBV12-4 to TRBJ2-1, with D maybe TRBD2 (6 bases). The germline V and J ends were trimmed by 4 bases and 8 bases, with 15 bases remaining between them. There are 14 residues in the CDR3. CDR3 DNA sequence: TGTGCCAGCAGTTCGGCCGGGACTGTGGATGAGCAGTTCTTC. This codes for CASSSAGTVDEQFF.

A remark on this clonotype: A much larger clone differs by one base, so this may be a read error. The gene calls are TRBV7-2 and TRBJ2-5; the D is unclear. The CDR3 is 15 residues long. CDR1 and CDR2 (germline): SGHTA, FQGNSA. CDR3 protein: CDSSLGRRLQETQYF. For the CDR3, the DNA is TGTGACAGCAGCTTAGGTCGCAGGCTGCAAGAGACCCAGTACTTC.

This clonotype was picked up a small number of times. The gene calls are TRBV7-6 and TRBJ2-3; 10 positions match TRBD2. V was pared by 4 bases and J by 5 bases, with 9 bases of the junction left unmatched. CDR1 is SGHVS, CDR2 FNYEAQ, per germline. This CDR3 region has 16 residues. CDR3 in DNA: TGTGCCAGCAGCTCCCAGCGGGGGGGCCGACAAGATACGCAGTATTTT. This sequence encodes CASSSQRGGRQDTQYF.

The gene calls are TRBV12-3 or TRBV12-4 and TRBJ1-5; 8 bases fit TRBD1. The trim removed 6 bases at V and 11 bases at J, leaving 12 bases unmatched. This CDR3 has 14 amino acids. The CDR3 nucleotides read TGTGCCAGCAGAGTCAGGGGGCGGAACCAGTCCCAGCATTTT. It translates to CASRVRGRNQSQHF.

Written as DNA, the CDR3 is TGTGCCAGCAGTCCCACCGACAGTCCTAGCACAGATACGCAGTATTTT. Amino acid sequence: CASSPTDSPSTDTQYF. The chain uses TRBV28 and TRBJ2-3, with D possibly TRBD1 on 5 matching bases. Looked up from germline, CDR1 is MDHEN and CDR2 is SYDVKM. The CDR3 length is 16 residues. Trimming pared 5 bases from V and 0 bases from J, leaving 15 bases between.

This clonotype was counted only a few times. The V call is TRBV6-6, the J call TRBJ2-1; 7 bases line up with TRBD1. CDR1 MNHNY and CDR2 SVGAGI come from the germline V gene (reference sequence). J was trimmed by 3 bases and V by 0 bases; bases with no gene match: 5. This CDR3 region has 16 residues. CDR3 bases: TGTGCCAGCAGTTACTCGCGACAGGGTGGCTACAATGAGCAGTTCTTC. Residues: CASSYSRQGGYNEQFF.

The rearrangement joins TRBV10-3 to TRBJ2-7, with TRBD1 matching 7 bases. V gave up 8 bases and J gave up 13 bases; unmatched junction bases: 8. Germline lookup yields CDR1 ENHRY and CDR2 SYGVKD. The CDR3 has 10 amino acids. CDR3 bases: TGTGCCATCGGCAGACAGGGCCATTACTTC. Protein sequence: CAIGRQGHYF.

The V and J genes are TRBV6-1 and TRBJ1-2; D is ambiguous. The length of the CDR3 is 15 residues. Germline-derived CDR1 and CDR2 are MNHNS and SASEGT. Deletions cut 3 bases from V and 7 bases from J, with 18 bases between. The CDR3 DNA sequence: TGTGCCAGCAGTGACCCCTGGAACACCGCAGGTGGCTACACCTTC. It is translated as CASSDPWNTAGGYTF.